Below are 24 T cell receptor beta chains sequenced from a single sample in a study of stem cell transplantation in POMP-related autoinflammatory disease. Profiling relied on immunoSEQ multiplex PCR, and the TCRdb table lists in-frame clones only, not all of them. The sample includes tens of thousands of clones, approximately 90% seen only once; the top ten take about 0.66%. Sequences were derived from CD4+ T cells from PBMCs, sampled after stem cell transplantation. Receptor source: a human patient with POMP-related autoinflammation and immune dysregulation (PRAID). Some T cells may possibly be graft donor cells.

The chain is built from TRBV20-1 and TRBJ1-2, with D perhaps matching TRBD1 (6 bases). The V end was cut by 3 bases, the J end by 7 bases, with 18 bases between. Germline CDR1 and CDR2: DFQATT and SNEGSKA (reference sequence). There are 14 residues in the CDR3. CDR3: CSASKGGWYGGYTF. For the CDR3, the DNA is TGCAGTGCTAGTAAAGGGGGGTGGTACGGTGGCTACACCTTC.

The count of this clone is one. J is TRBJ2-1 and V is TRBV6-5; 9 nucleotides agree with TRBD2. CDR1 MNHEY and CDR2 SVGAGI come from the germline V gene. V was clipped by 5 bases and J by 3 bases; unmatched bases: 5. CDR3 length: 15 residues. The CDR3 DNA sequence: TGTGCCAGCAGTCGGACTAGCGCCTACTACAATGAGCAGTTCTTC. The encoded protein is CASSRTSAYYNEQFF.

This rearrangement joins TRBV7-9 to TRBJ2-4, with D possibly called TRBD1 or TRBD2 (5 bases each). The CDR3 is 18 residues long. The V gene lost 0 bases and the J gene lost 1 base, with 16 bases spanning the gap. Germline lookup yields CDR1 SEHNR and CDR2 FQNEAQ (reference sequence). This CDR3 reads CASSLADGGSPAKNIQYF. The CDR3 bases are TGTGCCAGCAGCTTAGCGGATGGGGGTTCACCGGCCAAAAACATTCAGTACTTC.

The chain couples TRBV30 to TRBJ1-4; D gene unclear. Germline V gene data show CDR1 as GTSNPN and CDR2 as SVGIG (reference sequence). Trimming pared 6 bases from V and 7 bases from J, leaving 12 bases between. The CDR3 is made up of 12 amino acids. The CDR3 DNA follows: TGTGCCTGCTTACTAGAGGGTGAAAAACTGTTTTTT. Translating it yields CACLLEGEKLFF.

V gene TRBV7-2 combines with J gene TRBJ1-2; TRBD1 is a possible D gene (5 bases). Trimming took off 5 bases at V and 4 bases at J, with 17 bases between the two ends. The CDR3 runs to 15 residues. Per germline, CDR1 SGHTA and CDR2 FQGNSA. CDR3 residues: CASSTQPADSYGYTF. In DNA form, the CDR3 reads TGTGCCAGCAGCACACAACCCGCCGACAGCTATGGCTACACCTTC. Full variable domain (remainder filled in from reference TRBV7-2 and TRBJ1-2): GAGVSQSPSNKVTEKGKDVELRCDPISGHTALYWYRQSLGQGLEFLIYFQGNSAPDKSGLPSDRFSAERTGGSVSTLTIQRTQQEDSAVYLCASSTQPADSYGYTFGSGTRLTVV.

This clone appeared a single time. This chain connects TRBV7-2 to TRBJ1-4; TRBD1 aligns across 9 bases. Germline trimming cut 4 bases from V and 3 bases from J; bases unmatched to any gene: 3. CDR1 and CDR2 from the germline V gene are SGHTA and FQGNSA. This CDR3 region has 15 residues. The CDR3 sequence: CASSSTGGSNEKLFF. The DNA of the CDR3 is TGTGCCAGCAGCTCTACAGGGGGCTCTAATGAAAAACTGTTTTTT. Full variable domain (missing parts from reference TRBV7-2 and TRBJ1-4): GAGVSQSPSNKVTEKGKDVELRCDPISGHTALYWYRQSLGQGLEFLIYFQGNSAPDKSGLPSDRFSAERTGGSVSTLTIQRTQQEDSAVYLCASSSTGGSNEKLFFGSGTQLSVL.

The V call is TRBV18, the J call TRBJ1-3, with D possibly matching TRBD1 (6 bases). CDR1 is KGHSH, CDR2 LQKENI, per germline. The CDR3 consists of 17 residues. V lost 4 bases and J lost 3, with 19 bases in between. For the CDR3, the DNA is TGTGCCAGCTCACAAAACGAGGGGGGCGCGTATGGAAACACCATATATTTT. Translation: CASSQNEGGAYGNTIYF.

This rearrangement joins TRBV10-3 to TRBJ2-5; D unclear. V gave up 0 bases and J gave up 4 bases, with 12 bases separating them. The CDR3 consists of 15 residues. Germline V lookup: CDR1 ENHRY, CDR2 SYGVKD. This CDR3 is CAISESGRMGETQYF. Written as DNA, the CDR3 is TGTGCCATCAGTGAGTCCGGCAGGATGGGAGAGACCCAGTACTTC.

The CDR3: CATFGDTSNAGELFF. Here the CDR3 DNA reads TGTGCCACTTTTGGGGACACTAGTAACGCCGGGGAGCTGTTTTTT. The rearrangement joins TRBV6-5 to TRBJ2-2; tentative D call: TRBD1 (6 bases). The ends were cut back, 10 bases at V and 6 bases at J, with 21 bases in the middle. The CDR3 is 15 amino acids. Germline CDR1 MNHEY, CDR2 SVGAGI.

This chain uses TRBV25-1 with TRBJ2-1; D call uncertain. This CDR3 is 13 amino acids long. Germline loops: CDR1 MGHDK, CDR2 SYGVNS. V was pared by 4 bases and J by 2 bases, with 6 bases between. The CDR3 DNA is TGTGCCAGCAGTGTAATGGCCTACAATGAGCAGTTCTTC. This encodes CASSVMAYNEQFF.

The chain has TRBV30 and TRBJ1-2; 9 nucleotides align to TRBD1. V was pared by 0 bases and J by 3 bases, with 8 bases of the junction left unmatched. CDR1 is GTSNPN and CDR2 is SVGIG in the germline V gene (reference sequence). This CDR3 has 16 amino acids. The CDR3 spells CAWSVYGTGSDYGYTF. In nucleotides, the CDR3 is TGTGCCTGGAGTGTTTATGGGACAGGGAGTGACTATGGCTACACCTTC.

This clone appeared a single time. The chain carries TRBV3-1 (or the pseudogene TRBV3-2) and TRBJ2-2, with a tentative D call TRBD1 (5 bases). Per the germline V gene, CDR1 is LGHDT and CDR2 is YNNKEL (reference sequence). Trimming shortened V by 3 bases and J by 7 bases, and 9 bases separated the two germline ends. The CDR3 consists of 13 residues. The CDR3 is CASSHRALGELFF. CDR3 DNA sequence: TGTGCCAGCAGCCACAGGGCCCTCGGGGAGCTGTTTTTT.

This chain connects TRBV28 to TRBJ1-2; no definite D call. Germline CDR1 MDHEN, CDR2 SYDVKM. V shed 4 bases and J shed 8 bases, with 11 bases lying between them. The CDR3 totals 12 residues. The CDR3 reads CASSSEVWGYTF. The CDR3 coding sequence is TGTGCCAGCAGTTCGGAGGTCTGGGGCTACACCTTC.

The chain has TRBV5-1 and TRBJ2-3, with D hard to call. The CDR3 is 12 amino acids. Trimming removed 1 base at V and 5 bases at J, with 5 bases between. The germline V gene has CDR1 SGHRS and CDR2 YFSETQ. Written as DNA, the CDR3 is TGCGCCAGCAGCTTGTCCCAAGATACGCAGTATTTT. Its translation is CASSLSQDTQYF.

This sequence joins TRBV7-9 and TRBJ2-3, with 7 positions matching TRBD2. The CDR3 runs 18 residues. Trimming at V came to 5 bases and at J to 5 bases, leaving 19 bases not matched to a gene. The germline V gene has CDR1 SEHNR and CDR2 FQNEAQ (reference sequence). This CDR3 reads CASSQVYLSGTTRDTQYF. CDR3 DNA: TGTGCCAGCAGCCAAGTATACCTAAGCGGGACTACGAGAGATACGCAGTATTTT.

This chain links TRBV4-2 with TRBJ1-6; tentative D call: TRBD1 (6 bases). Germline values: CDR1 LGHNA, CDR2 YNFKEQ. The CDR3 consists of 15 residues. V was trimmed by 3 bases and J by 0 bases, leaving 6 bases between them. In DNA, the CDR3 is TGTGCCAGCAGCCAGGACAGCTCCTATAATTCACCCCTCCACTTT. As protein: CASSQDSSYNSPLHF.

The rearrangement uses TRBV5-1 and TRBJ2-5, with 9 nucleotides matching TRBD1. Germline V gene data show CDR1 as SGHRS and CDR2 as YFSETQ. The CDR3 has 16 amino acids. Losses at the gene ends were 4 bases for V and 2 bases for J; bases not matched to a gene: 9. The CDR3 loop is CASSLGTGYAQETQYF. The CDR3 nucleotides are TGCGCCAGCAGCCTAGGGACAGGGTACGCACAAGAGACCCAGTACTTC.

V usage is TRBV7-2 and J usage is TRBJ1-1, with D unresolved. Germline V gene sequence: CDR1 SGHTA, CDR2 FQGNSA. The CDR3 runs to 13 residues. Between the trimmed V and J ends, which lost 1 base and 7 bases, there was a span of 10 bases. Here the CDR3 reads CASSLDVRDEAFF. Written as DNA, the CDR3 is TGTGCCAGCAGCTTAGACGTTAGGGATGAAGCTTTCTTT.

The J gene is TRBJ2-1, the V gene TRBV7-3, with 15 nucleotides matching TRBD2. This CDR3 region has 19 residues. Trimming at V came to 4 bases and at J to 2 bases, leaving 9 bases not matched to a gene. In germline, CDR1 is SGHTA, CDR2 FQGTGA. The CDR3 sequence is CASSSRGLAGGRTYNEQFF. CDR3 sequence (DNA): TGTGCCAGCAGCTCCAGGGGACTAGCGGGGGGTAGAACCTACAATGAGCAGTTCTTC.

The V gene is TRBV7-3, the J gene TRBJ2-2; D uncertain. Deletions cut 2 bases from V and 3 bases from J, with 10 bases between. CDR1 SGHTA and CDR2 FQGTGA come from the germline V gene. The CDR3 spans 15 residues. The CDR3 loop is CASSLAGPHTGELFF. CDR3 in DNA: TGTGCCAGCAGCTTAGCCGGGCCACACACCGGGGAGCTGTTTTTT.

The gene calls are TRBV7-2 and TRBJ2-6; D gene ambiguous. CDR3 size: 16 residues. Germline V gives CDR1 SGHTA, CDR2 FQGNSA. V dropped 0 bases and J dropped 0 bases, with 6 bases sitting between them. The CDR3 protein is CASSLAPGSGANVLTF. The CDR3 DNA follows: TGTGCCAGCAGCTTAGCGCCGGGCTCTGGGGCCAACGTCCTGACTTTC.

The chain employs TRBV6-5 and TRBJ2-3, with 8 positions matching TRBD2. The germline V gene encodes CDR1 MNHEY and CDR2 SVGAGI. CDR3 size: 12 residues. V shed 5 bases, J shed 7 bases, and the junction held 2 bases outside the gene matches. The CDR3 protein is CASSPGGYTQYF. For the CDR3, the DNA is TGTGCCAGCAGTCCGGGGGGGTATACGCAGTATTTT.

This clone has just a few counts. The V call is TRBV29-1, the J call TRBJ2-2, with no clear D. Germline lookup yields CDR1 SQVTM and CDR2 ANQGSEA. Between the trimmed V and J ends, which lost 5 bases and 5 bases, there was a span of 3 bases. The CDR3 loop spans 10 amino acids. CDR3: CSVLTGELFF. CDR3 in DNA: TGCAGCGTTCTTACCGGGGAGCTGTTTTTT.

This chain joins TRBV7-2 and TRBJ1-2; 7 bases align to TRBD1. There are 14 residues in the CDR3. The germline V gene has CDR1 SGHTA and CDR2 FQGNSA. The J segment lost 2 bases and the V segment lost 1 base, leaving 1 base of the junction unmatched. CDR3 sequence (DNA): TGTGCCAGCAGCTTAGAACAGGGGAACTATGGCTACACCTTC. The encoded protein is CASSLEQGNYGYTF.